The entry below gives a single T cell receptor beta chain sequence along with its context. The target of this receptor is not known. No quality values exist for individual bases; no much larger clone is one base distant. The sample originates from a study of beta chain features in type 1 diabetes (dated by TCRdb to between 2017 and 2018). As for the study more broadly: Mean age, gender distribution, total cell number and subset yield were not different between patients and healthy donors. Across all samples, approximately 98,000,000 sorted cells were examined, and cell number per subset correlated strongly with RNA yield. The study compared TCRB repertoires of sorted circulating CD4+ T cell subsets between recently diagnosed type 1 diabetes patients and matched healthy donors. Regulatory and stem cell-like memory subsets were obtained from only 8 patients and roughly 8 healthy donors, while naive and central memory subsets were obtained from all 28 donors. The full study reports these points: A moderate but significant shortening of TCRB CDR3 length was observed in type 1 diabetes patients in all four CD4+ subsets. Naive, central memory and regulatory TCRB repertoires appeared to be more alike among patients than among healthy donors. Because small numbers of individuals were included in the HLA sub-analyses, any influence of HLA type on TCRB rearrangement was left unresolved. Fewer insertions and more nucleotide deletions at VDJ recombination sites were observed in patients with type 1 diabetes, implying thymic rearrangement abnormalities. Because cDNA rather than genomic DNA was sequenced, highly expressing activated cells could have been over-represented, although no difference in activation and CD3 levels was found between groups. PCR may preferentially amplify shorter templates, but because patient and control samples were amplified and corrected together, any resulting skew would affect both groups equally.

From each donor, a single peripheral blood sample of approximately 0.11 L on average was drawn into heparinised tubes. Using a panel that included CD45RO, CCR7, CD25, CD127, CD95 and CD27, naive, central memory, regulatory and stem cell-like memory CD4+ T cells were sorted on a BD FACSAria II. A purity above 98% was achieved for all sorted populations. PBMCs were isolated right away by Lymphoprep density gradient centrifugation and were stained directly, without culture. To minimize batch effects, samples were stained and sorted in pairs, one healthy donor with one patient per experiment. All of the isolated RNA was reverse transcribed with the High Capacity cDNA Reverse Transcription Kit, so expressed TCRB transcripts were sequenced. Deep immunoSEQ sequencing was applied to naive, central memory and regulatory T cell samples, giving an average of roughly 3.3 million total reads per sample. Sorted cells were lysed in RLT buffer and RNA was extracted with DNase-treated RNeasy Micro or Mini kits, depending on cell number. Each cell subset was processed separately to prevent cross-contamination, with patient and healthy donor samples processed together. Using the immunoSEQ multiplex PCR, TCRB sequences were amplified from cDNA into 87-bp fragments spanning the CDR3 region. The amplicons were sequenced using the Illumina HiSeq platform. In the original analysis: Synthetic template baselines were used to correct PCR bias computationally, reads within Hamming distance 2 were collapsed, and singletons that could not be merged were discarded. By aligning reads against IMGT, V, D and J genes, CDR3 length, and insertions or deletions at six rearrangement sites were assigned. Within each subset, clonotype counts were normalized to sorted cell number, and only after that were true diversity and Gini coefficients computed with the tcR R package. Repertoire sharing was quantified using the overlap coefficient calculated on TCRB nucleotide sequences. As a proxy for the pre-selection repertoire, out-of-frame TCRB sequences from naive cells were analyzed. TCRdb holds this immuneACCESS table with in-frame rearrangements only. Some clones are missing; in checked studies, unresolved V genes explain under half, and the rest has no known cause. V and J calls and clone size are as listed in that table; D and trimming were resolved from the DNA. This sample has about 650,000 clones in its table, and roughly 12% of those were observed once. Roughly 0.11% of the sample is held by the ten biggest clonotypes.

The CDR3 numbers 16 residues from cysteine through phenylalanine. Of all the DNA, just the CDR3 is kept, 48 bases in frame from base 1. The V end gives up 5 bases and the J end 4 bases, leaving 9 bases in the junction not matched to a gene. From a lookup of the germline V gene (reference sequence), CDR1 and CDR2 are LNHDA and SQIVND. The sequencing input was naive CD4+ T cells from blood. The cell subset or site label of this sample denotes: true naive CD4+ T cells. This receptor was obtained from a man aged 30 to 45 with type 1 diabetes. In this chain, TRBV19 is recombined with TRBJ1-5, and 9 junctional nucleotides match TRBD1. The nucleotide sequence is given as TGTGCCAGTAGTCGTTTCGGGACAGGGTCTAATCAGCCCCAGCATTTT. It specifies CASSRFGTGSNQPQHF.